This TCR beta chain derives from a study of blood T cell repertoires in COVID-19. This table comes from immunoSEQ multiplex PCR, and its TCRdb copy is limited to in-frame clones, with some not included. The table has about 380,000 clones, 85% seen once. V gave up 6 bases and J gave up 5 bases; unmatched junction bases: 10. Germline V gene data show CDR1 as SGHTA and CDR2 as FQGNSA. The CDR3 contains 14 residues. The TCR comes from a woman aged 18 to 35 with acute or convalescent COVID-19. V usage is TRBV7-2 and J usage is TRBJ2-7, with TRBD1 matching over 7 bases. Material for sequencing was peripheral blood. CDR3 DNA sequence: TGTGCCAGCAGACCCCCGACAGGGCTCGACGAGCAGTACTTC. The encoded protein is CASRPPTGLDEQYF.